The 12 T cell receptor beta chains given below trace back to one sample, sequenced in a study of cytotoxic CD8 clonotypes in ibrutinib-treated CLL (dated by TCRdb to the early 2020s). The library was prepared using the immunoSEQ multiplex PCR assay. TCRdb took over this immuneACCESS table, retaining in-frame rearrangements with V and J assigned. Such tables are incomplete; in checked studies, under half of the missing clones stem from an unresolved V gene, and the remainder is unexplained. A total of roughly 180,000 clones appear in this sample, about 80% of them only once. About 4.6% of the sample is held by the ten biggest clonotypes. The sample's time point label, decoded: roughly 2 years on ibrutinib. The sequenced sample was PBMCs, obtained after 24 months of ibrutinib treatment. The receptor set was obtained from a human donor with chronic lymphocytic leukemia.

This chain uses TRBV4-1 with TRBJ2-1; 12 nucleotides agree with TRBD2. Germline V gene data show CDR1 as MGHRA and CDR2 as YSYEKL. The CDR3 is made up of 20 amino acids. Trimming cost V 4 bases and J 0 bases; bases outside gene matches: 13. The CDR3 DNA is TGCGCCAGCAGCCGCCCACTACTAGCGGGGGGTCATAGCTCCTACAATGAGCAGTTCTTC. It specifies CASSRPLLAGGHSSYNEQFF.

This clone was observed a handful of times. The V gene is TRBV10-1, the J gene TRBJ1-6; weak D call: TRBD1 (6 bases). This CDR3 comprises 13 residues. V was cut by 5 bases and J by 5 bases, with 7 bases left in between. Germline loops: CDR1 WNHNN, CDR2 SYGVQD (reference sequence). CDR3 nucleotides: TGCGCCAGCAGTAGGGACAATAATTCACCCCTCCACTTT. Amino acid sequence: CASSRDNNSPLHF.

The chain recombines TRBV9 with TRBJ1-6, with 8 bases aligning to TRBD1. After removal of 1 base from V and 2 bases from J, the junction contained 5 bases not matched to a gene. The CDR3 runs 17 residues. Germline V gives CDR1 SGDLS, CDR2 YYNGEE. The CDR3 DNA reads as TGTGCCAGCAGCGTACAGGGGGCAATCACCTATAATTCACCCCTCCACTTT. Translation gives CASSVQGAITYNSPLHF.

The gene calls are TRBV5-6 and TRBJ2-1; D perhaps matches TRBD2 (5 bases). CDR1 SGHDT and CDR2 YYEEEE come from the germline V gene. V lost 5 bases to trimming and J lost 9 bases, with 15 bases between them. The CDR3 length is 13 residues. The CDR3 region is CASRLPLAGEQFF. The CDR3 DNA reads TGTGCCAGCAGACTTCCCCTGGCGGGTGAGCAGTTCTTC.

The chain employs TRBV30 and TRBJ2-3; 11 bases map to TRBD2. V gave up 4 bases and J gave up 8 bases; unmatched junction bases: 5. Germline CDR1 is GTSNPN and CDR2 is SVGIG (reference sequence). The CDR3 has 13 amino acids. CDR3 residues: CAWNSGRAGTQYF. The CDR3, as DNA: TGTGCCTGGAATAGCGGGAGGGCCGGTACGCAGTATTTT.

V usage is TRBV7-9 and J usage is TRBJ1-1; TRBD1 might be the D (5 bases). The CDR3 has 14 residues. Trimming removed 0 bases at V and 6 bases at J, with 11 bases between. Germline V gene sequence: CDR1 SEHNR, CDR2 FQNEAQ (reference sequence). CDR3 DNA: TGTGCCAGCAGCTTAGCGGTCGGACACCCTGAAGCTTTCTTT. It specifies CASSLAVGHPEAFF.

The CDR3 loop is CASSKIPTDTQYF. CDR3 DNA sequence: TGTGCCAGCAGCAAAATACCGACAGATACGCAGTATTTT. The chain combines TRBV21-1 with TRBJ2-3. TRBV21-1 is a recognized pseudogene. The CDR3 consists of 13 residues.

The chain uses TRBV7-8 and TRBJ2-7; possibly TRBD1 for D (5 bases). V lost 3 bases and J 1 base, leaving 10 bases between the germline ends. Germline CDR1 SGHVS, CDR2 FQNEAQ. The CDR3 is 14 amino acids. The CDR3 region has the DNA TGTGCCAGCAGCTTTAGGGGCCTATCCTACGAGCAGTACTTC. Protein: CASSFRGLSYEQYF.

The CDR3 sequence: CARSGRPAYAGTQETQYF. DNA for the CDR3: TGTGCCAGAAGCGGCCGGCCAGCCTATGCCGGAACCCAAGAGACCCAGTACTTC. J is TRBJ2-5 and V is TRBV5-3; D is ambiguous. TRBV5-3 is given ORF status, its function remaining uncertain. V gave up 4 bases and J gave up 1 base, with 23 bases separating them. The CDR3 is made up of 18 amino acids.

This chain joins TRBV28 and TRBJ2-7; D possibly uses TRBD1 or TRBD2 (5 bases each). Trimming stripped 0 bases from V and 6 bases from J, with 12 bases between. Germline V gene data show CDR1 as MDHEN and CDR2 as SYDVKM. The CDR3 contains 14 residues. CDR3: CASSLWGVQGEQYF. CDR3 coding DNA: TGTGCCAGCAGTTTATGGGGGGTTCAGGGCGAGCAGTACTTC.

Only one count was recorded for this clone. The chain uses TRBV27 and TRBJ2-7, with 7 positions matching TRBD1. The ends lost 5 bases at V and 4 bases at J; junction bases unmatched: 8. CDR3 length: 14 amino acids. Germline V gene lookup returns CDR1 MNHEY and CDR2 SMNVEV (reference sequence). CDR3 nucleotide sequence: TGTGCCAGCAGTCCCCAGGGACAGAAGTACGAGCAGTACTTC. It encodes CASSPQGQKYEQYF.

V gene TRBV4-1 combines with J gene TRBJ1-3, with unresolved D. Trimming shortened V by 1 base and J by 4 bases, and 11 bases separated the two germline ends. The CDR3 spans 15 residues. CDR1 is MGHRA, CDR2 YSYEKL, per germline. CDR3 nucleotides: TGCGCCAGCAGCCAAGGTGGTATAGCGGGAAACACCATATATTTT. Protein: CASSQGGIAGNTIYF.